This T cell receptor beta chain was sequenced during a study of CD8 T cells in Susac syndrome. With random hexamers, roughly 0.45 to 1 ug RNA was reverse transcribed. TCRdb analysed the immunoSEQ multiplex PCR reads with MiXCR anew, one entry per CDR3 protein. The sample comprises approximately 160,000 distinct CDR3 sequences, 95% to 97% of which are singletons, and 0.12% rests with the top ten. The CDR3 length is 12 residues. CDR1 LGHDT and CDR2 YNNKEL come from the germline V gene (reference sequence). V was cut by 3 bases and J by 0 bases, with 0 bases left in between. Peripheral blood CD8+ and CD4+ T cells were profiled by TCR beta sequencing.

The chain is built from TRBV3-1 and TRBJ1-3; D not resolved. The TCR sequence derives from a human donor with Susac syndrome. The sequenced sample was CD4+ T cells from PBMCs. DNA for the CDR3: TGTGCCAGCAGCCACTCTGGAAACACCATATATTTT. Encoded protein: CASSHSGNTIYF.